This section outlines one TCR beta chain sequence together with its context. Its target is not known. Germline V gene sequence: CDR1 SGHRS, CDR2 YFSETQ. This CDR3 is built from 15 residues. The ends lost 3 bases at V and 8 bases at J; junction bases unmatched: 7. Unstimulated Tregs (CD4+CD25+CD127-) and CD4+CD25- non-Tregs were sorted from PBMCs. Regulatory T cells were sorted from thawed PBMCs rested overnight at 37°C with 200 IU/ml IL-2. The data were taken from a study of Tregs in tolerant kidney transplant recipients. Study-wide results and caveats: The most relevant donor-specific Treg TCRbeta repertoire apparently came from expansion with activated donor B cells. Tolerant patients' donor-specific Tregs expanded beyond overall Tregs, suggesting antigen-driven growth.

Generated by immunoSEQ multiplex PCR, the TCRdb table keeps only in-frame clones and is missing some. The sample holds 55,000 to 80,000 clones, roughly 98% seen once. Sample: Tregs from blood, taken before the transplant. The chain has TRBV5-1 and TRBJ1-4; 10 positions match TRBD1. The receptor comes from a human donor who received a combined kidney and bone marrow transplant. The DNA for the CDR3 is TGCGCCAGCAGCTGGGGGGACAGGGGAAACGAAAAACTGTTTTTT. This sequence encodes CASSWGDRGNEKLFF.